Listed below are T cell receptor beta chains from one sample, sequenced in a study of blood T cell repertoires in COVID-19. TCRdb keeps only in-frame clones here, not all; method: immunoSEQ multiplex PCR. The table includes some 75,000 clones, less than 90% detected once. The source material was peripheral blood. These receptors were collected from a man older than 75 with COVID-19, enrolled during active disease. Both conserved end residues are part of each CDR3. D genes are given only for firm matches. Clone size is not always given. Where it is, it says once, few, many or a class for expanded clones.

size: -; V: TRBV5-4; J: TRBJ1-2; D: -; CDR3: CASSIDSLNYGYTF; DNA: TGTGCCAGCAGCATAGACAGCCTTAACTATGGCTACACCTTC
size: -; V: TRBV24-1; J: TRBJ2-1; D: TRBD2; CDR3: CATSDGGLALHNEQFF; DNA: TGTGCCACCAGTGATGGGGGACTAGCCCTACACAATGAGCAGTTCTTC
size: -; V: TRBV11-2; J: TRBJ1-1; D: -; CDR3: CASSLVFSGNTEAFF; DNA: TGTGCCAGCAGCTTAGTTTTCTCAGGGAACACTGAAGCTTTCTTT
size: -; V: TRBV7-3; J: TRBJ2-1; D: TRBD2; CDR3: CASSSNSGSSYNEQFF; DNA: TGTGCCAGCAGCTCGAATAGCGGGTCCTCCTACAATGAGCAGTTCTTC
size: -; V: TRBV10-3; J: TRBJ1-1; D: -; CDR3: CAITRSGARSEAFF; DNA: TGTGCCATCACTAGAAGCGGGGCGCGCAGTGAAGCTTTCTTT
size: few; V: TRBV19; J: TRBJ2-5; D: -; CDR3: CASSTFPPAEGETQYF; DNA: TGTGCCAGTAGTACCTTTCCCCCCGCCGAGGGAGAGACCCAGTACTTC
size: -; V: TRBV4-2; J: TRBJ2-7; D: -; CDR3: CASSLSRGGVPYEQYF; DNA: TGTGCCAGCAGCCTCTCTAGGGGGGGGGTTCCTTACGAGCAGTACTTC
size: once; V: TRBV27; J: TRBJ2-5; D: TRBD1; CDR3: CASSLGQGAFQETQYF; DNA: TGTGCCAGCAGTCTGGGACAGGGGGCTTTCCAAGAGACCCAGTACTTC
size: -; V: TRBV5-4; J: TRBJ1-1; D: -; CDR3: CASSLRNRENSEAFF; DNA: TGTGCCAGCAGCTTGAGGAACAGGGAAAATTCTGAAGCTTTCTTT
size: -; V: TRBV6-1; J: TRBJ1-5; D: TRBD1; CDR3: CASSGRQGGLDSNQPQHF; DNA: TGTGCCAGCAGTGGCCGGCAGGGGGGTTTGGATAGCAATCAGCCCCAGCATTTT
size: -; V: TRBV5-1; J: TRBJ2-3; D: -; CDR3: CASSLVGLGQTGQDTQYF; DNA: TGCGCCAGCAGCTTGGTGGGCCTGGGACAAACTGGGCAAGATACGCAGTATTTT
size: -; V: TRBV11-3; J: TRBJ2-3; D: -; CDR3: CASSLRAGHTDTQYF; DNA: TGTGCCAGCAGCTTAAGAGCGGGACACACAGATACGCAGTATTTT
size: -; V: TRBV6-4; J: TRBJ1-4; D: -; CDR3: CASSDSNREGEKLFF; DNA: TGTGCCAGCAGTGACTCCAACCGGGAGGGTGAAAAACTGTTTTTT
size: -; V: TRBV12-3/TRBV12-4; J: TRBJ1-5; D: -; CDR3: CASSRANQPQHF; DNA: TGTGCCAGCAGTCGTGCGAATCAGCCCCAGCATTTT
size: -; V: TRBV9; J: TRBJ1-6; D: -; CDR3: CASSPLDSSYNSPLHF; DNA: TGTGCCAGCAGCCCCCTGGACAGCTCCTATAATTCACCCCTCCACTTT
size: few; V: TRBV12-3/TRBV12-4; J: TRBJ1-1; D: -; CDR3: CASSLAGNTEAFF; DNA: TGTGCCAGCAGTTTGGCTGGGAACACTGAAGCTTTCTTT